Listed below are T cell receptor beta chains from one sample, sequenced in a study of shared clonotypes between healthy human individuals. The assay was immunoSEQ multiplex PCR, and TCRdb's table has in-frame clones only and misses some. The sample holds 1,400,000 or so clones, approximately 98.5% seen once. The sequenced material came from naive CD4+ T cells sorted from blood. Source of these receptors: a man younger than 45 in good health. The CDR3 runs from the conserved cysteine through the conserved F or W. A D gene is named only where the DNA matches it firmly. The size entry is marked missing in some rows and otherwise reads once, few, many or a size class.

d_call,clone_size,j_call,v_call,cdr3_aa,cdr3_nt
NA,NA,TRBJ1-1,TRBV27,CASSFEPNTEAFF,TGTGCCAGCAGTTTCGAGCCGAACACTGAAGCTTTCTTT
TRBD1,NA,TRBJ1-2,TRBV5-1,CASSLGQGFYGYTF,TGCGCCAGCAGCTTGGGACAGGGGTTTTATGGCTACACCTTC
NA,NA,TRBJ2-5,TRBV4-2,CASSHGGQGEETQYF,TGTGCCAGCAGCCACGGAGGGCAGGGCGAGGAGACCCAGTACTTC
NA,NA,TRBJ1-2,TRBV19,CATLDGAYGYTF,TGTGCCACACTCGACGGAGCCTATGGCTACACCTTC
TRBD1,NA,TRBJ1-4,TRBV2,CASSTTNTGTGGEKLFF,TGTGCCAGCAGTACCACCAACACCGGGACAGGAGGCGAAAAACTGTTTTTT
NA,NA,TRBJ1-5,TRBV4-1,CASSQDGGRDNQPQHF,TGCGCCAGCAGCCAAGATGGTGGCAGGGACAATCAGCCCCAGCATTTT
TRBD2,NA,TRBJ2-7,TRBV19,CASSMPRTSGSSARIYEQYF,TGTGCCAGTAGCATGCCTAGGACTAGCGGGAGTTCCGCTAGGATCTACGAGCAGTACTTC
NA,NA,TRBJ2-5,TRBV5-4,CASTLGGTEETQYF,TGTGCCAGCACCCTGGGAGGGACAGAAGAGACCCAGTACTTC
TRBD1,NA,TRBJ1-1,TRBV18,CASSTIPGQGDVEAFF,TGTGCCAGCTCAACGATTCCGGGACAGGGGGATGTTGAAGCTTTCTTT
TRBD2,NA,TRBJ2-1,TRBV4-1,CASSPPSGSYNEQFF,TGCGCCAGCAGCCCCCCTAGCGGGTCCTACAATGAGCAGTTCTTC
NA,once,TRBJ2-4,TRBV11-2,CASSLEGPAGIQYF,TGTGCCAGCAGCTTAGAGGGGCCCGCGGGCATTCAGTACTTC
NA,NA,TRBJ1-2,TRBV6-5,CASGIQQVPSGYTF,TGTGCCAGCGGAATCCAACAGGTTCCCTCTGGCTACACCTTC
TRBD1,NA,TRBJ1-2,TRBV4-2,CASSQGQNYGYTF,TGTGCCAGCAGCCAGGGACAGAACTATGGCTACACCTTC
TRBD1,NA,TRBJ1-5,TRBV29-1,CSVGQGASQPQHF,TGCAGCGTTGGTCAGGGGGCAAGTCAGCCCCAGCATTTT
NA,NA,TRBJ1-1,TRBV7-9,CASSLGTIFNTEAFF,TGTGCCAGCAGCTTAGGGACAATTTTTAACACTGAAGCTTTCTTT
TRBD2,NA,TRBJ2-5,TRBV10-3,CATSGLAGGEETQYF,TGTGCCACCTCGGGACTAGCGGGAGGGGAAGAGACCCAGTACTTC
TRBD1,NA,TRBJ1-4,TRBV7-8,CASSSSLRGAAQGTNEKLFF,TGTGCCAGCAGCAGCTCCCTCAGGGGGGCCGCACAGGGGACTAATGAAAAACTGTTTTTT
TRBD2,NA,TRBJ2-1,TRBV13,CASSLDWTSAHKDNEQFF,TGTGCCAGCAGCTTAGATTGGACTAGCGCCCACAAGGACAATGAGCAGTTCTTC
NA,NA,TRBJ1-1,TRBV7-3,CASSVTGNTEAFF,TGTGCCAGCAGCGTAACAGGGAACACTGAAGCTTTCTTT
TRBD1,NA,TRBJ2-5,TRBV5-4,CASSLPGQRGETQYF,TGTGCCAGCAGCCTGCCGGGACAGAGAGGGGAGACCCAGTACTTC
TRBD2,once,TRBJ2-1,TRBV6-4,CASSLLAVVGNEQFF,TGTGCCAGCAGTTTACTAGCGGTAGTCGGCAATGAGCAGTTCTTC
NA,NA,TRBJ2-2,TRBV5-4,CASSPRGAPLSNTGELFF,TGTGCCAGCAGCCCCAGAGGGGCCCCACTGTCGAACACCGGGGAGCTGTTTTTT
NA,NA,TRBJ2-7,TRBV5-6,CASSLPNQAYEQYF,TGTGCCAGCAGCTTGCCTAACCAGGCCTACGAGCAGTACTTC
NA,NA,TRBJ2-3,TRBV2,CASSDQQGRGGDTQYF,TGTGCCAGCAGTGACCAACAGGGACGTGGGGGAGATACGCAGTATTTT
NA,NA,TRBJ1-1,TRBV4-1,CASSQDTARASSNTEAFF,TGCGCCAGCAGCCAAGATACGGCTCGGGCCAGCTCGAACACTGAAGCTTTCTTT
TRBD1,once,TRBJ2-1,TRBV5-6,CASSPGQYSYNEQFF,TGTGCCAGCAGCCCGGGACAGTACTCCTACAATGAGCAGTTCTTC
TRBD1,NA,TRBJ1-1,TRBV7-2,CASSPAGTAVLGTEAFF,TGTGCCAGCAGCCCGGCCGGGACAGCAGTTCTGGGAACTGAAGCTTTCTTT
TRBD2,NA,TRBJ2-3,TRBV5-1,CASSKGTSGADFSTDTQYF,TGCGCCAGCAGCAAAGGGACTAGCGGAGCCGACTTCAGCACAGATACGCAGTATTTT
TRBD1,NA,TRBJ2-1,TRBV19,CASMGQGPGEQFF,TGTGCCAGTATGGGACAGGGACCCGGTGAGCAGTTCTTC
NA,NA,TRBJ1-2,TRBV9,CASTETSSNYGYTF,TGTGCCAGCACAGAGACTTCGAGCAACTATGGCTACACCTTC
TRBD2,NA,TRBJ2-1,TRBV18,CASSPPKLAGTEEQFF,TGTGCCAGCTCACCACCAAAACTAGCGGGAACGGAAGAGCAGTTCTTC
TRBD1,NA,TRBJ1-1,TRBV5-4,CASSLAGGLNTEAFF,TGTGCCAGCAGCTTGGCAGGGGGGCTGAACACTGAAGCTTTCTTT
NA,NA,TRBJ1-1,TRBV5-1,CASSFSGSVNTEAFF,TGCGCCAGCAGCTTTAGCGGGTCGGTGAACACTGAAGCTTTCTTT
TRBD2,NA,TRBJ2-1,TRBV5-4,CASSPGGLAGVREQFF,TGTGCCAGCAGCCCGGGAGGACTAGCGGGAGTTCGTGAGCAGTTCTTC
NA,NA,TRBJ2-2,TRBV5-1,CASSLVPDGELFF,TGCGCCAGCAGCTTGGTCCCCGACGGGGAGCTGTTTTTT
TRBD2,NA,TRBJ2-1,TRBV7-2,CASSQSGSSYNEQFF,TGTGCCAGCAGCCAAAGCGGGAGCTCCTACAATGAGCAGTTCTTC
NA,NA,TRBJ1-5,TRBV10-3,CAISGQSNQPQHF,TGTGCCATCAGTGGACAGAGCAATCAGCCCCAGCATTTT
TRBD2,NA,TRBJ2-2,TRBV25-1,CASTGLAGDTGELFF,TGTGCCAGCACGGGACTAGCGGGCGATACCGGGGAGCTGTTTTTT
TRBD2,NA,TRBJ2-5,TRBV9,CASSVEPAGGGETQYF,TGTGCCAGCAGCGTAGAACCAGCGGGAGGGGGAGAGACCCAGTACTTC
NA,NA,TRBJ1-2,TRBV7-2,CASSLGSATLMGYTF,TGTGCCAGCAGCTTGGGATCCGCTACTCTTATGGGCTACACCTTC
NA,NA,TRBJ1-4,TRBV7-9,CASSYDGNEKLFF,TGTGCCAGCAGCTACGACGGAAATGAAAAACTGTTTTTT
NA,NA,TRBJ2-1,TRBV18,CASSPLKYEQFF,TGTGCCAGCTCACCACTGAAGTATGAGCAGTTCTTC
NA,once,TRBJ1-5,TRBV29-1,CSVMAGPDQPQHF,TGCAGCGTTATGGCAGGACCCGATCAGCCCCAGCATTTT
TRBD1,once,TRBJ2-6,TRBV5-1,CASSYMGQGSSGANVLTF,TGCGCCAGCAGTTACATGGGACAGGGGAGCTCTGGGGCCAACGTCCTGACTTTC
TRBD1,NA,TRBJ2-7,TRBV10-3,CAISESRTGGEQYF,TGTGCCATCAGTGAGTCCCGGACAGGGGGCGAGCAGTACTTC
TRBD2,NA,TRBJ2-3,TRBV10-2,CASRNLAGGSTDTQYF,TGCGCCAGCAGAAACTTAGCGGGAGGGAGCACAGATACGCAGTATTTT
NA,NA,TRBJ2-7,TRBV9,CASSVERVGEQYF,TGTGCCAGCAGCGTCGAGCGGGTGGGGGAGCAGTACTTC
TRBD1,NA,TRBJ1-5,TRBV19,CASNPGGGAAQQPQHF,TGTGCCAGTAACCCAGGGGGGGGCGCGGCACAGCAGCCCCAGCATTTT
NA,NA,TRBJ2-7,TRBV5-1,CASSSTGSSYEQYF,TGCGCCAGCAGCTCAACAGGGAGCTCCTACGAGCAGTACTTC
NA,NA,TRBJ2-1,TRBV4-2,CASSQETTYSSYNEQFF,TGTGCCAGCAGCCAAGAGACTACCTACAGCTCCTACAATGAGCAGTTCTTC
TRBD2,NA,TRBJ2-1,TRBV7-9,CASSLGGLAGQYNEQFF,TGTGCCAGCAGCTTAGGGGGACTAGCGGGCCAATACAATGAGCAGTTCTTC
TRBD1,NA,TRBJ2-5,TRBV6-5,CASSYTGAETQYF,TGTGCCAGCAGTTACACAGGGGCTGAGACCCAGTACTTC
NA,NA,TRBJ2-5,TRBV29-1,CSVGDISGETQYF,TGCAGCGTAGGGGACATTTCGGGGGAGACCCAGTACTTC
NA,NA,TRBJ2-1,TRBV18,CASSSLRGGSAYNEQFF,TGTGCCAGCTCGTCCTTGCGAGGGGGGTCAGCGTACAATGAGCAGTTCTTC
TRBD2,NA,TRBJ2-1,TRBV18,CASSPGTSGINEQFF,TGTGCCAGCTCACCCGGGACTAGCGGGATAAATGAGCAGTTCTTC
NA,NA,TRBJ2-5,TRBV29-1,CSVYRVETQYF,TGCAGCGTTTACAGGGTAGAGACCCAGTACTTC
NA,NA,TRBJ2-2,TRBV2,CASSGQGGTGELFF,TGTGCCAGCAGTGGGCAGGGGGGCACCGGGGAGCTGTTTTTT
NA,NA,TRBJ2-7,TRBV5-1,CASSFDASYEQYF,TGCGCCAGCAGCTTCGACGCGAGCTACGAGCAGTACTTC